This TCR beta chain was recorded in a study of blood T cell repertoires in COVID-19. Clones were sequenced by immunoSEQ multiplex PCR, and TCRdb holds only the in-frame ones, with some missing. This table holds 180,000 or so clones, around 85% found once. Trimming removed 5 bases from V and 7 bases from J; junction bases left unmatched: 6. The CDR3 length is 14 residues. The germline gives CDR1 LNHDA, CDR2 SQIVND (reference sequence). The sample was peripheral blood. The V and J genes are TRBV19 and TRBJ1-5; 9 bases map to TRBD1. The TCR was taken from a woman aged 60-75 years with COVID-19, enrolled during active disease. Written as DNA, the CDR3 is TGTGCCAGTAGTGTTACAGGGGGCGAACAGCCCCAGCATTTT. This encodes CASSVTGGEQPQHF. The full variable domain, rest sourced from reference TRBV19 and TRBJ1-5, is DGGITQSPKYLFRKEGQNVTLSCEQNLNHDAMYWYRQDPGQGLRLIYYSQIVNDFQKGDIAEGYSVSREKKESFPLTVTSAQKNPTAFYLCASSVTGGEQPQHFGDGTRLSIL.